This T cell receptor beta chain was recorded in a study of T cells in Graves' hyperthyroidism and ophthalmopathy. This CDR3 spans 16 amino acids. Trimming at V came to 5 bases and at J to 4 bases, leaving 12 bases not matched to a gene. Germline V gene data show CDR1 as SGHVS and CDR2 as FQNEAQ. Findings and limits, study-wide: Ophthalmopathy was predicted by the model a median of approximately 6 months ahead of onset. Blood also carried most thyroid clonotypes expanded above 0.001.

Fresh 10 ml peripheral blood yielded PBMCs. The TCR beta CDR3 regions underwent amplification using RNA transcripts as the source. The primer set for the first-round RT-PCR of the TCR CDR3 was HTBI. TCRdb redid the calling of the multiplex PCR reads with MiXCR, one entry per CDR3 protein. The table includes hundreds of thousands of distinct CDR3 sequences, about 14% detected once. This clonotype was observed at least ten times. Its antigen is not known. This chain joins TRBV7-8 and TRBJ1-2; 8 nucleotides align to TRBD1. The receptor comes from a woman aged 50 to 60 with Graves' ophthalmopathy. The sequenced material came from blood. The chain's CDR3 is CASSPARTGIPYGYTF. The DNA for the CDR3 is TGTGCCAGCAGCCCAGCCAGGACAGGGATTCCCTATGGCTACACCTTC.